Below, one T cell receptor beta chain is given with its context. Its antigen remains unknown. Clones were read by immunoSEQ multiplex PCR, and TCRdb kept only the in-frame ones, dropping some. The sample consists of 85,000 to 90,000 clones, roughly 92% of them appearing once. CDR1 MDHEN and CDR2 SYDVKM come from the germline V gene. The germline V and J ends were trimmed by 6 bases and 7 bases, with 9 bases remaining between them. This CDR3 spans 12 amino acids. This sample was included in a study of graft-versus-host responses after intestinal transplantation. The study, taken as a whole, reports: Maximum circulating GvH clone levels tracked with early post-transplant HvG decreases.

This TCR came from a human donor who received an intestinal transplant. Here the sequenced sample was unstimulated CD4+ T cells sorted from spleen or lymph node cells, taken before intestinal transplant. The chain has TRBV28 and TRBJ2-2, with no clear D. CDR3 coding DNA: TGTGCCAGCAGCAATCCCCGCGGGGAGCTGTTTTTT. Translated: CASSNPRGELFF.